The T cell receptor beta chain under discussion was sequenced for a study of human T cells and chemical hapten exposure. Study in general: All through the approximately 22-week study, the scalp of each patient received diphenylcyclopropenone doses weekly. Overall study findings and caveats: Expanded TCRs made up significantly more big CDR3 similarity clusters than controls did.

Germline lookup yields CDR1 SGHTA and CDR2 FQGNSA. The junction had 10 bases not matched to a gene; V was cut back by 3 bases and J by 5 bases. The CDR3 is 16 residues long. Notes on this clonotype: As yet, its antigen is unknown.

One entry per CDR3 protein results from TCRdb running MiXCR on the RACE reads. Of roughly 200,000 distinct CDR3 sequences in the sample, approximately 24% were seen once. Time point of the sample: patch test 3, about 24 weeks after DPC sensitization. Treatment in this sample: therapeutic diphenylcyclopropenone sensitization with weekly scalp DPC. The specimen comprised whole blood, sampled in connection with sensitization to the hapten diphenylcyclopropenone (DPC). This clonotype was obtained from a woman aged 40-49 years with alopecia areata. Some clones in this sample may be carry-over from other donors' samples. The gene calls are TRBV7-2 and TRBJ2-5, with 9 bases that match TRBD2. The CDR3 nucleotides are TGTGCCAGCAGCTTTAATGGCGGGAGGGCCCGGGAGACCCAGTACTTC. Protein sequence: CASSFNGGRARETQYF.